Listed here are 23 T cell receptor beta chains from one sample, sequenced in a study of cytomegalovirus exposure and HLA in healthy donors. PCR involved 60 Vbeta and 13 Jbeta primers. Libraries were prepared by immunoSEQ multiplex PCR; TCRdb keeps only in-frame clonotypes and omits some of them. The sample has 150,000 to 200,000 clones, just over 75% seen once. The source material was PBMCs. The receptors here all came from a woman aged 25 to 45 in good health and CMV-seropositive.

The rearrangement joins TRBV7-3 to TRBJ2-3, with D unclear. V lost 3 bases and J 1 base, leaving 11 bases between the germline ends. The CDR3 is 15 amino acids. CDR1 and CDR2 from the germline V gene are SGHTA and FQGTGA. The CDR3 region is CASSFYSPGTDTQYF. CDR3 DNA: TGTGCCAGCAGCTTTTACAGTCCTGGCACAGATACGCAGTATTTT.

This clone appeared a few times. This chain connects TRBV27 to TRBJ2-5; 10 positions agree with TRBD1. CDR3 size: 17 residues. The V and J ends lost 2 bases and 5 bases, in that order; junction bases with no gene match: 11. The V gene's germline CDR1 is MNHEY and CDR2 SMNVEV (reference sequence). The CDR3 loop reads CASSLGQGVAEGETQYF. CDR3 nucleotides: TGTGCCAGCAGTTTAGGACAGGGGGTCGCTGAAGGGGAGACCCAGTACTTC.

This clone was found once. This sequence joins TRBV7-2 and TRBJ1-4; unclear D gene. The CDR3 has 13 residues. Germline lookup yields CDR1 SGHTA and CDR2 FQGNSA. Trimming cost V 4 bases and J 8 bases, with 11 bases left between them. The CDR3 DNA is TGTGCCAGCAGCTACGGGGAAAGGGAAAAACTGTTTTTT. Encoded protein: CASSYGEREKLFF.

This clone was picked up a small number of times. V gene TRBV6-5 combines with J gene TRBJ1-2; 8 nucleotides match TRBD1. This CDR3 spans 15 amino acids. Trimming took 7 bases from V and 6 from J; bases not matched to a gene: 13. CDR1 and CDR2 (germline): MNHEY, SVGAGI. The CDR3 spells CASTQPGRGQHGYTF. CDR3 bases: TGTGCCAGCACCCAACCCGGCAGGGGGCAACATGGCTACACCTTC.

V and J are TRBV5-1 and TRBJ2-7, with 7 nucleotides matching TRBD2. V was clipped by 0 bases and J by 0 bases; unmatched bases: 0. Germline CDR1 is SGHRS and CDR2 is YFSETQ. CDR3 length: 14 amino acids. CDR3 residues: CASSLGGSSYEQYF. DNA for the CDR3: TGCGCCAGCAGCTTGGGCGGGAGCTCCTACGAGCAGTACTTC. The full variable domain, completed using reference TRBV5-1 and TRBJ2-7, is KAGVTQTPRYLIKTRGQQVTLSCSPISGHRSVSWYQQTPGQGLQFLFEYFSETQRNKGNFPGRFSGRQFSNSRSEMNVSTLELGDSALYLCASSLGGSSYEQYFGPGTRLTVT.

The chain employs TRBV6-6 and TRBJ1-3, with D perhaps matching TRBD1 (5 bases). CDR1 and CDR2 (germline): MNHNY, SVGAGI (reference sequence). V was trimmed by 2 bases and J by 3 bases, leaving 5 bases between them. The length of the CDR3 is 13 residues. The CDR3 coding sequence is TGTGCCAGCAGTTACCAGGGTGGAAACACCATATATTTT. As protein: CASSYQGGNTIYF.

The chain combines TRBV5-6 with TRBJ2-5, with 9 bases that match TRBD2. The CDR3 sequence is 16 residues long. V lost 1 base and J lost 1; bases outside the gene matches: 5. Germline CDR1 and CDR2: SGHDT and YYEEEE. The CDR3, as DNA: TGTGCCAGCAGCTTGAACGGAGCGGGAGGCCAAGAGACCCAGTACTTC. As protein: CASSLNGAGGQETQYF.

The table lists this clone with a count of one. The chain recombines TRBV7-2 with TRBJ1-5; D remains ambiguous. The germline V gene has CDR1 SGHTA and CDR2 FQGNSA. Trimming took 2 bases from V and 5 from J, leaving 10 bases between them. The CDR3 covers 14 residues. The CDR3 here is CASSLPGGYQPQHF. The CDR3 DNA reads TGTGCCAGCAGCTTACCAGGAGGGTATCAGCCCCAGCATTTT.

The gene calls are TRBV7-3 and TRBJ1-2; unclear D gene. This CDR3 has 13 residues. Germline V CDR1 and CDR2: SGHTA, FQGTGA. V lost 5 bases and J lost 4, with 11 bases in between. The CDR3 bases are TGTGCCAGCAGCCCTGACGGGAGCTATGGCTACACCTTC. Its translation: CASSPDGSYGYTF. The whole variable domain, remainder taken from reference TRBV7-3 and TRBJ1-2, is GAGVSQTPSNKVTEKGKYVELRCDPISGHTALYWYRQSLGQGPEFLIYFQGTGAADDSGLPNDRFFAVRPEGSVSTLKIQRTERGDSAVYLCASSPDGSYGYTFGSGTRLTVV.

The chain carries TRBV5-6 and TRBJ2-5, with a weak D call TRBD2 (6 bases). There are 13 residues in the CDR3. The V gene lost 2 bases and the J gene lost 8 bases, with 13 bases spanning the gap. Germline values: CDR1 SGHDT, CDR2 YYEEEE. CDR3 sequence (DNA): TGTGCCAGCAGCTTAGGAGGGGTGGAAACCCAGTACTTC. This gives the protein CASSLGGVETQYF.

This clone was detected a few times. V is TRBV29-1 and J is TRBJ2-3, with D perhaps TRBD1 (6 bases). The length of the CDR3 is 13 residues. V lost 7 bases to trimming and J lost 0 bases, with 11 bases between them. Germline values: CDR1 SQVTM, CDR2 ANQGSEA. CDR3 protein: CSGSTGSTDTQYF. CDR3 DNA: TGCAGCGGGTCGACAGGTAGCACAGATACGCAGTATTTT.

The chain's CDR3 is CASSQARTGGHGELFF. In DNA form, the CDR3 reads TGTGCCAGCAGCCAAGCACGGACAGGGGGTCACGGGGAGCTGTTTTTT. The rearrangement links TRBV4-2 to TRBJ2-2; the match to TRBD1 covers 10 bases. Germline CDR1 is LGHNA and CDR2 is YNFKEQ. J was trimmed by 7 bases and V by 1 base; bases with no gene match: 6. This CDR3 spans 16 amino acids.

The V and J genes are TRBV2 and TRBJ2-7; D call uncertain. The V and J ends lost 4 bases and 6 bases respectively, with 16 bases between them. This CDR3 is 14 amino acids long. Germline V lookup: CDR1 SNHLY, CDR2 FYNNEI. The CDR3 here is CASSAESQPAEQYF. The CDR3 DNA reads TGTGCCAGCAGTGCTGAGTCCCAACCTGCCGAGCAGTACTTC. The full variable domain, with the rest looked up from reference TRBV2 and TRBJ2-7, is EPEVTQTPSHQVTQMGQEVILRCVPISNHLYFYWYRQILGQKVEFLVSFYNNEISEKSEIFDDQFSVERPDGSNFTLKIRSTKLEDSAMYFCASSAESQPAEQYFGPGTRLTVT.

The chain couples TRBV11-3 to TRBJ2-1; D not resolved. Germline V gene data show CDR1 as SGHNT and CDR2 as YENEEA. The CDR3 covers 12 residues. V was trimmed by 8 bases and J by 12 bases, leaving 17 bases between them. The chain's CDR3 is CASSEAYSPQFF. Written as DNA, the CDR3 is TGTGCCAGCTCAGAAGCCTACAGCCCGCAGTTCTTC. Full variable domain (outside the CDR3, taken from reference TRBV11-3 and TRBJ2-1): EAGVVQSPRYKIIEKKQPVAFWCNPISGHNTLYWYLQNLGQGPELLIRYENEEAVDDSQLPKDRFSAERLKGVDSTLKIQPAELGDSAVYLCASSEAYSPQFFGPGTRLTVL.

The chain employs TRBV15 and TRBJ1-5, with D possibly TRBD1 on 6 matching bases. CDR1 and CDR2 from the germline V gene are LNHNV and YYDKDF (reference sequence). The CDR3 spans 16 residues. Trimming removed 8 bases at V and 0 bases at J, with 17 bases between. This CDR3 reads CATSKDRSYSNQPQHF. The CDR3, as DNA: TGTGCCACCTCCAAAGACAGGAGCTATAGCAATCAGCCCCAGCATTTT. The full variable domain, in which reference TRBV15 and TRBJ1-5 provide the parts outside the CDR3, is DAMVIQNPRYQVTQFGKPVTLSCSQTLNHNVMYWYQQKSSQAPKLLFHYYDKDFNNEADTPDNFQSRRPNTSFCFLDIRSPGLGDTAMYLCATSKDRSYSNQPQHFGDGTRLSIL.

The V gene is TRBV30, the J gene TRBJ2-3; 8 bases fit TRBD2. V was clipped by 2 bases and J by 3 bases; unmatched bases: 7. The CDR3 loop spans 15 amino acids. Germline V gene lookup returns CDR1 GTSNPN and CDR2 SVGIG (reference sequence). The CDR3 here is CAWSHGTSNTDTQYF. The CDR3 nucleotides are TGTGCCTGGAGTCACGGGACTAGTAATACAGATACGCAGTATTTT.

The CDR3 loop reads CASSPSFPGGADTQYF. CDR3 in DNA: TGTGCCAGCTCACCTTCGTTTCCGGGAGGAGCAGATACGCAGTATTTT. The J gene is TRBJ2-3, the V gene TRBV18; 7 bases match TRBD2. The CDR3 length is 16 residues. The ends lost 3 bases at V and 4 bases at J; junction bases unmatched: 10. Looked up from germline, CDR1 is KGHSH and CDR2 is LQKENI.

The chain uses TRBV6-6 and TRBJ2-5; a possible D gene is TRBD2 (6 bases). CDR3 size: 14 residues. Germline-derived CDR1 and CDR2 are MNHNY and SVGAGI (reference sequence). V lost 6 bases to trimming and J lost 7 bases, with 18 bases between them. The CDR3 protein is CASRPPGTGGTQYF. CDR3 in DNA: TGTGCCAGCAGGCCACCCGGGACCGGGGGGACCCAGTACTTC.

The J gene is TRBJ1-1, the V gene TRBV4-2; a possible D gene is TRBD1 (5 bases). CDR1 is LGHNA, CDR2 YNFKEQ, per germline. Trimming took 3 bases from V and 4 from J, leaving 18 bases between them. The CDR3 is 16 amino acids. In nucleotides, the CDR3 is TGTGCCAGCAGCCATCCCAACGGGGGAAGTGGCACTGAAGCTTTCTTT. Protein product: CASSHPNGGSGTEAFF.

The rearrangement links TRBV5-6 to TRBJ2-3, with D hard to call. This CDR3 spans 17 amino acids. The germline V and J ends were trimmed by 1 base and 2 bases, with 17 bases remaining between them. Germline V gene data show CDR1 as SGHDT and CDR2 as YYEEEE. CDR3 region: CASSLTSTVLPTDTQYF. In nucleotides, the CDR3 is TGTGCCAGCAGCTTGACGAGCACAGTCCTCCCCACAGATACGCAGTATTTT.

The chain recombines TRBV10-1 with TRBJ2-1; D gene unclear. CDR3 length: 16 residues. Germline CDR1 is WNHNN and CDR2 is SYGVQD (reference sequence). Trimming stripped 3 bases from V and 0 bases from J, with 12 bases between. CDR3 region: CASSDPYRSSYNEQFF. The CDR3 DNA is TGCGCCAGCAGTGACCCCTACCGGAGCTCCTACAATGAGCAGTTCTTC.

The rearrangement links TRBV29-1 to TRBJ1-4; the D is unclear. Germline CDR1 is SQVTM and CDR2 is ANQGSEA. The CDR3 runs to 13 residues. Trimming removed 4 bases at V and 7 bases at J, with 13 bases between. The chain's CDR3 is CSVATARGEKLFF. In DNA, the CDR3 is TGCAGCGTTGCCACAGCCCGTGGTGAAAAACTGTTTTTT.

The V gene is TRBV15, the J gene TRBJ1-5, with D perhaps TRBD1 (5 bases). From germline, CDR1 is LNHNV and CDR2 YYDKDF (reference sequence). The CDR3 runs to 16 residues. Trimming cost V 0 bases and J 12 bases, with 21 bases left between them. CDR3 sequence reads: CATSRDLWEGPSVQHF. The CDR3 nucleotides are TGTGCCACCAGCAGAGATCTGTGGGAGGGACCCTCGGTCCAGCATTTT.